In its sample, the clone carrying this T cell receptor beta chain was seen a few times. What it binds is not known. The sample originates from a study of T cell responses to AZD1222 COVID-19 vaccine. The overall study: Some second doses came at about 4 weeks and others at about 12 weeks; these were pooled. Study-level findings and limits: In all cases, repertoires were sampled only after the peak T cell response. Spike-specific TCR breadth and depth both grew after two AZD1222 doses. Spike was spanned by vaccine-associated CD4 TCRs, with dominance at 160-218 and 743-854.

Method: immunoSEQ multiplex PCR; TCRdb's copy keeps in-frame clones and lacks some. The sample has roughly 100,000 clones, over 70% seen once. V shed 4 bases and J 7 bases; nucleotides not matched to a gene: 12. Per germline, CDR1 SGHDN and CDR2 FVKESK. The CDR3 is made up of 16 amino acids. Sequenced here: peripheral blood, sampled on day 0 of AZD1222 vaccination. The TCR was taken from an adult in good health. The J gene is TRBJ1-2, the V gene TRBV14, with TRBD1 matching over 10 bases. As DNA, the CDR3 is TGTGCCAGCAGCCCCCTACAAACGACAGGGGGCCGTGGCTACACCTTC. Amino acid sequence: CASSPLQTTGGRGYTF.